A selection of T cell receptor beta chains follows, all from one sample in a study of cytomegalovirus exposure and HLA in healthy donors. Repertoires were generated with immunoSEQ multiplex PCR, while TCRdb's copy carries only in-frame clones and drops some. The table shows around 140,000 clones, with approximately 80% occurring only once. Material: PBMCs. The receptor set was obtained from a female donor in good health and CMV-seropositive. CDR3s include the opening cysteine and the closing phenylalanine or tryptophan. The D gene is left open where the match is weak. Not all rows give a size; the values are once, few, many and, for expanded clones, a class.

TRBV28	TRBD1	TRBJ2-3	.	CASSLSTGVYTDTQYF	TGTGCCAGCAGTCTATCAACAGGGGTTTACACAGATACGCAGTATTTT
TRBV7-9	TRBD2	TRBJ2-5	.	CASSLGLAGVVGETQYF	TGTGCCAGCAGCCTGGGACTAGCGGGAGTGGTAGGAGAGACCCAGTACTTC
TRBV7-3	TRBD2	TRBJ2-5	few	CASSFRRERETQYF	TGTGCCAGCAGCTTTCGGCGGGAGCGGGAGACCCAGTACTTC
TRBV2	TRBD1	TRBJ1-1	.	CASNKGGAGFDTEAFF	TGTGCCAGCAATAAAGGGGGCGCAGGTTTTGACACTGAAGCTTTCTTT
TRBV27	TRBD1	TRBJ2-7	.	CASSRQGPYEQYF	TGTGCCAGCAGTAGACAGGGTCCCTACGAGCAGTACTTC
TRBV6-5	.	TRBJ2-7	.	CASRPLRDSPAEQYF	TGTGCCAGCAGACCACTCCGGGACTCCCCGGCTGAGCAGTACTTC
TRBV6-5	.	TRBJ1-2	.	CASSYSATGVGYGYTF	TGTGCCAGCAGTTACTCCGCGACGGGGGTAGGCTATGGCTACACCTTC
TRBV2	TRBD2	TRBJ2-4	once	CASSDRGLAGGAKNIQYF	TGTGCCAGCAGTGATCGGGGACTAGCGGGAGGAGCCAAAAACATTCAGTACTTC
TRBV9	TRBD1	TRBJ2-5	once	CASSVDQGVQETQYF	TGTGCCAGCAGCGTAGATCAGGGGGTCCAAGAGACCCAGTACTTC
TRBV13	.	TRBJ2-1	.	CASSRSSYNEQFF	TGTGCCAGCAGCCGGAGCTCCTACAATGAGCAGTTCTTC
TRBV6-5	.	TRBJ2-7	.	CASTLGSGLIYEQYF	TGTGCCAGCACCTTGGGTAGCGGCCTCATCTACGAGCAGTACTTC
TRBV6-6	TRBD2	TRBJ2-7	.	CASSHTISGGNYEQYF	TGTGCCAGCAGTCACACCATTAGCGGGGGGAACTACGAGCAGTACTTC
TRBV29-1	TRBD1	TRBJ2-6	.	CSVETQRGLGANVLTF	TGCAGCGTTGAAACCCAGAGGGGGCTAGGGGCCAACGTCCTGACTTTC
TRBV19	.	TRBJ2-1	.	CASSGSSYNEQFF	TGTGCCAGTAGCGGGAGCTCCTACAATGAGCAGTTCTTC
TRBV6-6	TRBD1	TRBJ2-7	.	CATQRQGLDFEQYF	TGTGCCACTCAAAGACAGGGGCTGGATTTCGAGCAGTACTTC
TRBV6-6	.	TRBJ2-7	few	CASSYSQQRYEQYF	TGTGCCAGCAGTTACTCCCAACAACGCTACGAGCAGTACTTC
TRBV19	TRBD2	TRBJ2-7	.	CASSSGTSGDYEQYF	TGTGCCAGTAGTTCGGGGACTAGCGGGGACTACGAGCAGTACTTC
TRBV7-7	.	TRBJ2-7	.	CASSLGPSSYEQYF	TGTGCCAGCAGCTTAGGGCCTTCATCCTACGAGCAGTACTTC
TRBV6-6	TRBD2	TRBJ2-7	.	CASSYGGMLAGEKQYF	TGTGCCAGCAGTTATGGGGGGATGCTAGCGGGGGAAAAGCAGTACTTC
TRBV4-1	TRBD2	TRBJ2-5	once	CASSKGLAGEETQYF	TGCGCCAGCAGCAAGGGACTAGCGGGAGAAGAGACCCAGTACTTC
TRBV5-1	TRBD2	TRBJ2-2	.	CASSLGLAGTGELFF	TGCGCCAGCAGCTTGGGACTAGCCGGCACCGGGGAGCTGTTTTTT
TRBV5-4	.	TRBJ1-2	.	CASSLAGERTNYGYTF	TGTGCCAGCAGCTTGGCCGGGGAAAGGACTAACTATGGCTACACCTTC
TRBV2	.	TRBJ1-1	.	CASSPQGPEAFF	TGTGCCAGCAGCCCACAGGGCCCTGAAGCTTTCTTT
TRBV5-3	TRBD1	TRBJ1-2	.	CARSLADRVNYGYTF	TGTGCCAGAAGCTTGGCCGACAGGGTTAACTATGGCTACACCTTC
TRBV28	TRBD1	TRBJ1-3	.	CASRPEGAKGFLNTIYF	TGTGCCAGCAGGCCTGAGGGGGCGAAGGGGTTTTTGAACACCATATATTTT
TRBV7-2	.	TRBJ2-2	.	CASSSFRQDKELFF	TGTGCCAGCAGCTCATTTCGACAGGATAAGGAGCTGTTTTTT
TRBV19	TRBD2	TRBJ2-3	.	CASSMGGFDTQYF	TGTGCCAGTAGTATGGGAGGGTTCGATACGCAGTATTTT
TRBV5-4	.	TRBJ2-6	.	CASSFLRVTGANVLTF	TGTGCCAGCAGCTTCCTCAGGGTAACTGGGGCCAACGTCCTGACTTTC
TRBV21-1	.	TRBJ1-1	.	CASNPGGTGGERDTEAFF	TGTGCCAGCAACCCAGGGGGGACAGGGGGAGAGAGGGACACTGAAGCTTTCTTT
TRBV10-2	.	TRBJ1-4	.	CASSELRTGEKLFF	TGCGCCAGCAGTGAACTTAGGACTGGTGAAAAACTGTTTTTT
TRBV6-1	TRBD1	TRBJ1-6	.	CASRTGNSPLHF	TGTGCCAGCAGGACAGGGAATTCACCCCTCCACTTT
TRBV4-1	TRBD1	TRBJ2-1	.	CASSYAGGAYNEQFF	TGCGCCAGCAGCTACGCAGGGGGCGCCTACAATGAGCAGTTCTTC
TRBV11-2	TRBD1	TRBJ1-4	.	CASSFDRVNEKLFF	TGTGCCAGCAGCTTTGACAGGGTTAATGAAAAACTGTTTTTT
TRBV10-3	.	TRBJ2-5	.	CAARESAQETQYF	TGTGCCGCCAGGGAGTCGGCCCAAGAGACCCAGTACTTC
TRBV28	TRBD1	TRBJ1-4	.	CASGTGVEKLFF	TGTGCCAGTGGGACAGGGGTTGAAAAACTGTTTTTT
TRBV5-1	.	TRBJ1-2	.	CASRRDASYGYTF	TGCGCCAGCCGGCGGGACGCGAGCTATGGCTACACCTTC
TRBV6-1	.	TRBJ1-6	.	CASSEPGHPNSPLHF	TGTGCCAGCAGTGAGCCGGGACATCCTAATTCACCCCTCCACTTT
TRBV5-4	.	TRBJ1-1	.	CASSPAPNHYAEAFF	TGTGCCAGCAGCCCCGCACCCAACCACTATGCTGAAGCTTTCTTT
TRBV28	.	TRBJ2-2	.	CASRPANTGGLFF	TGTGCCAGCAGGCCCGCGAACACCGGGGGGCTGTTTTTT
TRBV2	TRBD2	TRBJ2-7	.	CASSDRGETYEQYF	TGTGCCAGCAGTGATCGGGGGGAGACTTACGAGCAGTACTTC
TRBV25-1	.	TRBJ2-1	.	CASSDKARGEQFF	TGTGCCAGCAGTGATAAAGCCCGAGGTGAGCAGTTCTTC
TRBV27	.	TRBJ2-1	.	CASSSTGYNEQFF	TGTGCCAGCAGTTCTACGGGGTACAATGAGCAGTTCTTC
TRBV5-1	.	TRBJ1-5	.	CASSFQGNQPQHF	TGCGCCAGCAGCTTCCAGGGTAACCAGCCCCAGCATTTT
TRBV29-1	TRBD1	TRBJ2-3	.	CSVEDYWDRGEGASTDTQYF	TGCAGCGTTGAAGATTATTGGGACAGGGGGGAAGGAGCTAGCACAGATACGCAGTATTTT
TRBV5-5	TRBD1	TRBJ1-4	.	CASSYGQGVEKLFF	TGTGCCAGCAGCTACGGACAGGGTGTAGAAAAACTGTTTTTT
TRBV20-1	.	TRBJ1-1	.	CSARVTEAFF	TGCAGTGCTAGAGTAACTGAAGCTTTCTTT
TRBV19	.	TRBJ1-1	.	CASSWTVRATEAFF	TGTGCCAGTAGTTGGACAGTGCGGGCCACTGAAGCTTTCTTT
TRBV6-1	.	TRBJ2-2	.	CASSDGMGSTGELFF	TGTGCCAGCAGTGACGGGATGGGAAGCACCGGGGAGCTGTTTTTT
TRBV15	.	TRBJ2-2	.	CATSGGGLGRNGELFF	TGTGCCACCAGCGGGGGAGGTCTGGGTCGGAACGGGGAGCTGTTTTTT
TRBV25-1	.	TRBJ1-2	.	CASSETYIQGRSYGYTF	TGTGCCAGCAGTGAAACCTACATCCAGGGTCGGTCGTATGGCTACACCTTC
TRBV6-5	.	TRBJ1-2	.	CASSFRDPGVLGYTF	TGTGCCAGCAGTTTTCGAGACCCCGGGGTGCTTGGCTACACCTTC
TRBV6-4	.	TRBJ2-3	.	CASSERAEDTQYF	TGTGCCAGCAGTGAGAGGGCGGAAGATACGCAGTATTTT